The next 17 T cell receptor beta chains were all read from a single sample in a study of cytomegalovirus exposure and HLA in healthy donors. Amplification used 60 Vbeta primers and 13 Jbeta primers. Generated by immunoSEQ multiplex PCR, the TCRdb table keeps only in-frame clones and is missing some. The table records 150,000 to 200,000 clones, about 65% of them present only once. The sequencing sample was made of PBMCs. The receptors stem from a woman aged 30 to 39 in good health and CMV-seronegative.

The chain joins TRBV9 to TRBJ1-2; D is uncertain. The V and J ends lost 3 bases and 2 bases respectively, with 14 bases between them. The CDR3 runs to 15 residues. Germline CDR1 is SGDLS and CDR2 is YYNGEE. CDR3 region: CASSAGLELNYGYTF. CDR3 sequence (DNA): TGTGCCAGCAGCGCGGGGTTAGAACTAAACTATGGCTACACCTTC.

In this sample, this clone turned up a few times. The chain recombines TRBV11-1 with TRBJ1-2, with D maybe TRBD1 (6 bases). Germline V lookup: CDR1 SGHAT, CDR2 FQDESV (reference sequence). V was pared by 5 bases and J by 8 bases, with 15 bases between. The CDR3 is 13 amino acids. In DNA, the CDR3 is TGTGCCAGCAGCGACGGGATAGGGGGAGGCTACACCTTC. This sequence encodes CASSDGIGGGYTF.

The genes are TRBV7-6 and TRBJ2-7; 7 nucleotides line up with TRBD1. J was trimmed by 11 bases and V by 3 bases; bases with no gene match: 4. The CDR3 loop spans 11 amino acids. CDR1 and CDR2 (germline): SGHVS, FNYEAQ. CDR3 DNA sequence: TGTGCCAGCAGCTTGGGGACAGAGGAGTACTTC. Its translation is CASSLGTEEYF.

This chain connects TRBV6-1 to TRBJ2-7, with TRBD2 identical over 13 bases. The CDR3 loop spans 13 amino acids. The ends lost 7 bases at V and 4 bases at J; junction bases unmatched: 1. Germline V lookup: CDR1 MNHNS, CDR2 SASEGT. The CDR3: CASKGLAGYEQYF. The CDR3 DNA sequence: TGTGCCAGCAAGGGACTAGCGGGATACGAGCAGTACTTC.

The rearrangement joins TRBV15 to TRBJ2-3; D uncertain. The CDR3 runs 14 residues. Deletions cut 0 bases from V and 4 bases from J, with 8 bases between. The germline CDR1 and CDR2 sequences are LNHNV and YYDKDF (reference sequence). The CDR3 DNA reads TGTGCCACCAGCAGAGATCAGGTGCCAGATACGCAGTATTTT. Its protein is CATSRDQVPDTQYF.

This clone was picked up a small number of times. The V call is TRBV4-2, the J call TRBJ1-5; D is undetermined. Trimming took 0 bases from V and 4 from J, leaving 10 bases between them. The length of the CDR3 is 15 residues. CDR1 and CDR2 from the germline V gene are LGHNA and YNFKEQ. As DNA, the CDR3 is TGTGCCAGCAGCCAAGATCGAGGAACAAATCAGCCCCAGCATTTT. It yields the protein CASSQDRGTNQPQHF.

The V gene is TRBV4-2, the J gene TRBJ1-2; possibly TRBD1 for D (6 bases). V lost 5 bases and J 9 bases, leaving 22 bases between the germline ends. Germline V gives CDR1 LGHNA, CDR2 YNFKEQ. The CDR3 sequence is 15 residues long. CDR3 sequence (DNA): TGTGCCAGCAGCGCCCAAGGACAGATCCGGGGTAGCTACACCTTC. Translating it yields CASSAQGQIRGSYTF.

The rearrangement joins TRBV5-1 to TRBJ2-7, with TRBD1 identical over 9 bases. In germline, CDR1 is SGHRS, CDR2 YFSETQ. This CDR3 has 16 residues. V was pared by 4 bases and J by 3 bases, with 11 bases of the junction left unmatched. The CDR3 nucleotides read TGCGCCAGCAGCATACGGGGGACAGGGCAGAACTACGAGCAGTACTTC. The encoded protein is CASSIRGTGQNYEQYF.

The chain joins TRBV19 to TRBJ2-3; 9 bases agree with TRBD2. From germline, CDR1 is LNHDA and CDR2 SQIVND (reference sequence). This CDR3 region has 20 residues. The ends lost 3 bases at V and 6 bases at J; junction bases unmatched: 22. The CDR3 sequence is CASSIPPCGLAGPQIDTQYF. For the CDR3, the DNA is TGTGCCAGTAGTATCCCCCCTTGTGGGCTAGCGGGACCTCAGATTGATACGCAGTATTTT.

This clone occurred a few times. The rearrangement joins TRBV6-5 to TRBJ1-5; D may be TRBD1 (5 bases). CDR1 and CDR2 from the germline V gene are MNHEY and SVGAGI. V was trimmed by 2 bases and J by 7 bases, leaving 18 bases between them. The CDR3 spans 16 residues. The CDR3: CASSYHAGRRHQPQHF. The DNA for the CDR3 is TGTGCCAGCAGTTACCACGCGGGGCGACGACACCAGCCCCAGCATTTT.

CDR3 DNA: TGTGCCAGCAGCAGGAGGACAGGGTTGACCGGGGAGCTGTTTTTT. It yields the protein CASSRRTGLTGELFF. The V and J genes are TRBV7-2 and TRBJ2-2; 8 bases line up with TRBD1. V lost 5 bases, J lost 5 bases, and 7 bases stayed unmatched. Germline V gene data show CDR1 as SGHTA and CDR2 as FQGNSA. CDR3 length: 15 residues.

The CDR3 nucleotides are TGTGCCAGGGCTCCAGGGGACAGGGTATGGGAGGATGGCTACACCTTC. Its protein product is CARAPGDRVWEDGYTF. The J gene is TRBJ1-2, the V gene TRBV21-1; TRBD1 was called by the table and not checked on the DNA. TRBV21-1 is marked as a pseudogene. The CDR3 length is 16 residues.

This clone came up once. The chain links TRBV7-2 to TRBJ2-7, with 8 bases lining up with TRBD2. CDR1 is SGHTA and CDR2 is FQGNSA in the germline V gene. Trimming took 5 bases from V and 2 from J; bases not matched to a gene: 5. The CDR3 is 14 amino acids. CDR3 residues: CASSPWTSTYEQYF. The CDR3 coding sequence is TGTGCCAGCAGCCCTTGGACTAGCACCTACGAGCAGTACTTC. The entire variable domain, with the rest obtained from reference TRBV7-2 and TRBJ2-7, is as follows: GAGVSQSPSNKVTEKGKDVELRCDPISGHTALYWYRQSLGQGLEFLIYFQGNSAPDKSGLPSDRFSAERTGGSVSTLTIQRTQQEDSAVYLCASSPWTSTYEQYFGPGTRLTVT.

V and J are TRBV19 and TRBJ2-2, with TRBD1 as a possible D gene (5 bases). The V and J ends lost 3 bases and 1 base respectively, with 15 bases between them. The CDR3 runs to 17 residues. The germline gives CDR1 LNHDA, CDR2 SQIVND (reference sequence). CDR3 sequence reads: CASSIIRGPLNTGELFF. The CDR3 coding sequence is TGTGCCAGTAGTATTATTAGGGGCCCCCTGAACACCGGGGAGCTGTTTTTT.

The CDR3 spells CASRGGSEQYF. CDR3 nucleotides: TGCGCCAGCCGCGGGGGATCCGAGCAGTACTTC. The chain couples TRBV23-1 to TRBJ2-7; TRBD2 matches 7 bases. TRBV23-1 is given ORF status, its function remaining uncertain. This CDR3 spans 11 amino acids. Trimming took 8 bases from V and 6 from J; bases not matched to a gene: 4.

This clone has more than one count but fewer than ten. This sequence joins TRBV4-3 and TRBJ2-1; 11 nucleotides align to TRBD2. V trimming: 0 bases; J trimming: 0 bases; junction bases outside the gene matches: 7. Germline V gene data show CDR1 as LGHNA and CDR2 as YSLEER. This CDR3 spans 19 amino acids. The CDR3 DNA follows: TGCGCCAGCAGCCAAGAACTAGCGGGGGAAACGAGCTCCTACAATGAGCAGTTCTTC. Translation: CASSQELAGETSSYNEQFF.

The V call is TRBV7-2, the J call TRBJ2-7, with D maybe TRBD1 (6 bases). With 5 bases removed from V and 6 bases from J, the gap between germline ends came to 11 bases. This CDR3 contains 12 residues. Germline assignment: CDR1 SGHTA and CDR2 FQGNSA. Here the CDR3 DNA reads TGTGCCAGCAGCACACAGGGAAGCGAGCAGTACTTC. Translating gives CASSTQGSEQYF.